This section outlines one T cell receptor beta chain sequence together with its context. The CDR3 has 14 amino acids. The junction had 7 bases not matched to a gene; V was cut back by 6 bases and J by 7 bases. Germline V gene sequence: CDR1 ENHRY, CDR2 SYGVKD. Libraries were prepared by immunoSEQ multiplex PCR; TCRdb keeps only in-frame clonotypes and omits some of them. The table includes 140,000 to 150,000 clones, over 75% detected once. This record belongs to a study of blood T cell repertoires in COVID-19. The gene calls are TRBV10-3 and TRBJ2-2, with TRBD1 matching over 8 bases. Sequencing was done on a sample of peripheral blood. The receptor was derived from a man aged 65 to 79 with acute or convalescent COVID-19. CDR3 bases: TGTGCCATCAGCGGACAGGGACGTGGCGGGGAGCTGTTTTTT. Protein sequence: CAISGQGRGGELFF.